Sequencing of this T cell receptor (beta chain) was carried out in a study of brain T cells in children with intractable seizures. Profiled with immunoSEQ multiplex PCR; TCRdb holds only in-frame clones, not every one. In the table there are about 340,000 clones, roughly 93% of which are singletons. As concerns this clone: Its antigen is undetermined.

Overall study findings and caveats: Pre- and post-surgery blood differed in depth, so pre-surgery absences may be undersampling. HCMV serostatus was not known, and viral specificity came from CDR3 similarity only.

The germline V gene has CDR1 SSHAT and CDR2 FNYEAQ (reference sequence). CDR3 length: 15 residues. Time point denoted: blood from clinic visit 5 months post-surgery; TSC patient then seizure free. Sequencing was limited to surgery cases with top T cell transcript signatures in brain tissue. The V gene is TRBV7-7, the J gene TRBJ1-2; 7 bases map to TRBD1. The origin of this receptor is a boy in the first two years of life with tuberous sclerosis and intractable seizures. The sequenced sample was peripheral blood, obtained 4 to 6 months after surgery. The CDR3 sequence: CASGDSQVANYGYTF. In nucleotides, the CDR3 is TGTGCTAGCGGGGACAGCCAGGTAGCTAACTATGGCTACACCTTC. Using reference TRBV7-7 and TRBJ1-2 for the parts outside the CDR3, the full variable domain is GAGVSQSPRYKVTKRGQDVTLRCDPISSHATLYWYQQALGQGPEFLTYFNYEAQPDKSGLPSDRFSAERPEGSISTLTIQRTEQRDSAMYRCASGDSQVANYGYTFGSGTRLTVV.